The 29 T cell receptor beta chains reported below all come from one sample, sequenced in a study of tumor and adjacent non-tumor tissue in lung cancer. This sample's RNA came from whole unsorted tissue. A modified ARM-PCR protocol with three rounds of nested PCR amplified TCRbeta. TCRdb ran MiXCR on the multiplex PCR reads and lists one entry per CDR3 protein. This sample has approximately 76,000 distinct CDR3 sequences, with approximately 68% found just once. The specimen was lung tumor tissue. The source is a woman in her seventies with non-small cell lung cancer.

The chain recombines TRBV4-1 with TRBJ1-1, with 7 bases matching TRBD1. This CDR3 is built from 15 residues. Germline V lookup: CDR1 MGHRA, CDR2 YSYEKL. J was trimmed by 6 bases and V by 3 bases; bases with no gene match: 10. As DNA, the CDR3 is TGCGCCAGCAGCCATGCACAGGGGCGGATCTCTGAAGCTTTCTTT. This translates into CASSHAQGRISEAFF.

This chain connects TRBV12-3 or TRBV12-4 to TRBJ2-5; D possibly corresponds to TRBD1 (6 bases). The CDR3 spans 21 residues. The V gene lost 5 bases and the J gene lost 3 bases, with 34 bases spanning the gap. The chain's CDR3 is CASSLRQVPIYQPKRKETQYF. In DNA, the CDR3 is TGTGCCAGCAGTCTGAGACAGGTCCCGATCTACCAGCCAAAACGAAAAGAGACCCAGTACTTC.

This clonotype was seen many times. V is TRBV6-1 and J is TRBJ2-5; 13 positions match TRBD2. Trimming at V came to 7 bases and at J to 2 bases, leaving 7 bases not matched to a gene. From germline, CDR1 is MNHNS and CDR2 SASEGT. The CDR3 totals 16 residues. The CDR3 protein is CASTFGTSGMQETQYF. The CDR3 DNA is TGTGCCAGCACCTTCGGGACTAGCGGGATGCAAGAGACCCAGTACTTC.

As to this clonotype: A read error may produce the germline difference seen at one junction end. The chain has TRBV6-2 or TRBV6-3 and TRBJ2-1, with D maybe TRBD2 (6 bases). The CDR3 contains 12 residues. Germline V lookup: CDR1 MNHEY, CDR2 SVGEGT. This CDR3 is CVSRYEEGEQFF. CDR3 nucleotide sequence: TGTGTCAGCAGATACGAGGAGGGCGAGCAGTTCTTC.

As regards this clonotype: The junction differs from germline at one of its ends, possibly a read error. The chain combines TRBV11-1 with TRBJ2-7, with D perhaps matching TRBD2 (6 bases). The CDR3 sequence is 14 residues long. Germline CDR1 reads SGHAT; CDR2 reads FQDESV (reference sequence). The CDR3 is CASSLLAWDDGQYF. The CDR3 nucleotides read TGCGCCAGCAGTTTACTAGCATGGGATGACGGGCAGTACTTC.

This clonotype was observed a handful of times. The conserved final phenylalanine or tryptophan is absent from the CDR3, which likely points to a read error. The V and J genes are TRBV6-6 and TRBJ1-2; no reliable D call. Trimming stripped 6 bases from V and 8 bases from J, with 13 bases between. The germline gives CDR1 MNHNY, CDR2 SVGAGI (reference sequence). The CDR3 has 12 amino acids. CDR3 region: CASSRTAAGYTP. In DNA, the CDR3 is TGTGCCAGCAGCAGAACGGCGGCCGGCTACACCCCC.

Comment on this clonotype: One end of the junction does not line up with germline, which may come from a read error. V and J are TRBV6-5 and TRBJ2-7; D uncertain. The CDR3 totals 13 residues. Germline V lookup: CDR1 MNHEY, CDR2 SVGAGI. CDR3 nucleotides: TGTGCCAGCAATTACGTCGGCCCGCAGGAGCAGTACTTC. Encoded protein: CASNYVGPQEQYF.

In its sample, this clonotype was seen once. The junction does not match germline at one end; this may be a read error. The V call is TRBV5-4, the J call TRBJ2-7; D possibly corresponds to TRBD2 (5 bases). Germline V gives CDR1 SGHNT, CDR2 YYREEE (reference sequence). The CDR3 sequence is 14 residues long. Here the CDR3 DNA reads TGCGTCAGCAGCTTGGACGGGGACTCCTACGAGCAGTACTTC. As protein: CVSSLDGDSYEQYF.

Comment on this clonotype: One base away lies a much larger clone, so this may be a sequencing read error. The chain combines TRBV30 with TRBJ1-2; possibly TRBD1 for D (6 bases). CDR3 length: 13 amino acids. Germline-derived CDR1 and CDR2 are GTSNPN and SVGIG (reference sequence). V was pared by 5 bases and J by 7 bases, with 17 bases between. CDR3 bases: TGTGCCTGGGGGGACATGGATAGAGGTGGCTACACCTTC. Protein: CAWGDMDRGGYTF. The full variable domain, in which reference TRBV30 and TRBJ1-2 provide the parts outside the CDR3, is SQTIHQWPATLVQPVGSPLSLECTVEGTSNPNLYWYRQAAGRGLQLLFYSVGIGQISSEVPQNLSASRPQDRQFILSSKKLLLSDSGFYLCAWGDMDRGGYTFGSGTRLTVV.

This clonotype was seen many times. The DNA for the CDR3 is TGTGCCAGCAGCTTTAGCCCCTTACAGGGTTGGAAGACCCAGTACTTC. It is translated as CASSFSPLQGWKTQYF. The V gene is TRBV7-9, the J gene TRBJ2-5, with TRBD1 as a possible D gene (6 bases). With 3 bases removed from V and 6 bases from J, the gap between germline ends came to 20 bases. Per germline, CDR1 SEHNR and CDR2 FQNEAQ (reference sequence). The CDR3 covers 16 residues.

Details on this clonotype: The junction shows a germline mismatch at one end, possibly a read error. This sequence joins TRBV12-3 or TRBV12-4 and TRBJ2-1; D is perhaps TRBD1 or TRBD2 (7 bases each). The CDR3 sequence is 11 residues long. The CDR3 DNA reads TGTGCTAGCAGCCCCAGGGGGGGTACGTTCTTC. Translation: CASSPRGGTFF.

The chain links TRBV19 to TRBJ1-1, with D uncertain. The CDR3 contains 13 residues. Deletions cut 3 bases from V and 1 base from J, with 6 bases between. CDR1 LNHDA and CDR2 SQIVND come from the germline V gene (reference sequence). CDR3 loop: CASSISANTEAFF. CDR3 nucleotides: TGTGCCAGTAGTATCTCGGCGAACACTGAAGCTTTCTTT.

With respect to this clonotype: Because the CDR3 is missing its conserved closing phenylalanine or tryptophan, this is likely a read error. This chain connects TRBV11-1 to TRBJ2-1; D is uncertain. The CDR3 spans 16 residues. Germline CDR1 and CDR2: SGHAT and FQDESV (reference sequence). CDR3 residues: CASSQDWLEYYNEQFL. Here the CDR3 DNA reads TGCGCCAGCAGCCAAGACTGGCTGGAATACTACAATGAGCAGTTCTTA.

Regarding this clonotype: The junction departs from germline at one end; a sequencing error may be responsible. The chain uses TRBV11-1 and TRBJ2-1; TRBD2 agrees at 9 bases. Looked up from germline, CDR1 is SGHAT and CDR2 is FQDESV (reference sequence). The CDR3 has 14 residues. The CDR3 DNA reads TGTGCCAGCAGCTCGCGGGAGGGCCGCTATGAGCACCTCTTC. Translated, it gives CASSSREGRYEHLF.

The V gene is TRBV11-3, the J gene TRBJ2-3, with a possible D match to TRBD1 (5 bases). The V gene's germline CDR1 is SGHNT and CDR2 YENEEA. Trimming removed 4 bases from V and 10 bases from J, with 12 bases in between. This CDR3 contains 12 residues. The CDR3 DNA is TGTGCCAGCAGCTCAAACACAGGTGCGCAGTATTTT. Protein sequence: CASSSNTGAQYF.

A remark on this clonotype: This may arise from a read error, as a much more abundant clone is one base away. V is TRBV28 and J is TRBJ2-3; 12 positions agree with TRBD2. Germline V lookup: CDR1 MDHEN, CDR2 SYDVKM. This CDR3 region has 16 residues. CDR3 protein: CACSTGLAGLTDTQYF. CDR3 nucleotide sequence: TGTGCCTGCAGCACCGGACTAGCGGGGCTCACAGATACGCAGTATTTT.

On this clonotype: This CDR3 fails to terminate in the conserved phenylalanine or tryptophan, so it likely reflects a read error. The V gene is TRBV12-3 or TRBV12-4, the J gene TRBJ2-1; D is unclear. V dropped 5 bases and J dropped 8 bases, with 13 bases sitting between them. This CDR3 region has 13 residues. The CDR3 sequence is CASSMSENDEQFI. In DNA form, the CDR3 reads TGTGCCAGCAGTATGTCCGAGAACGATGAGCAGTTCATC.

About this clonotype itself: Germline is not matched at one junction end, which may reflect a read error. The chain joins TRBV14 to TRBJ2-1; the D is unclear. The CDR3 spans 15 residues. CDR1 is SGHDN, CDR2 FVKESK, per germline. The CDR3 spells CGSSQVWTTSHEQFF. As DNA, the CDR3 is TGTGGCAGCAGCCAAGTCTGGACCACCAGTCATGAGCAGTTCTTC.

As to this clonotype: A junction boundary mismatches the germline segment, possibly from a read error. The J gene is TRBJ2-3, the V gene TRBV6-6, with 7 bases lining up with TRBD1. This CDR3 has 15 amino acids. CDR1 and CDR2 from the germline V gene are MNHNY and SVGAGI (reference sequence). CDR3 DNA sequence: TGTGCCAGCAATTCCGGGTCAGGGGGTGCAGATATGCAGTATTTT. Translated: CASNSGSGGADMQYF.

Regarding this clonotype: Sequence at one end of the junction differs from germline and may be a read error. The chain couples TRBV29-1 to TRBJ2-7; possibly TRBD1 or TRBD2 for D (5 bases each). This CDR3 comprises 16 residues. The V gene's germline CDR1 is SQVTM and CDR2 ANQGSEA. As DNA, the CDR3 is TGCAGCGCCCTTTTATTACCCGGGACGAAGGAGAACGAGCAGCACTTC. Its translation: CSALLLPGTKENEQHF.

Comment on this clonotype: At one end the junction does not follow the germline gene, possibly because of a read error. The V call is TRBV6-6, the J call TRBJ1-6; TRBD1 agrees at 7 bases. The CDR3 covers 14 residues. Germline V gene data show CDR1 as MNHNY and CDR2 as SVGAGI (reference sequence). The CDR3 loop reads CASCSETGLSTLHF. Written as DNA, the CDR3 is TGTGCCAGCTGTTCAGAGACAGGGTTGTCAACCCTTCACTTT.

As concerns this clonotype: The junction shows a germline mismatch at one end, possibly a read error. The rearrangement uses TRBV6-5 and TRBJ1-2; D ambiguous. The CDR3 is 14 residues long. In germline, CDR1 is MNHEY, CDR2 SVGAGI. CDR3 in amino acids: CASNPHGNIYGYTF. Here the CDR3 DNA reads TGTGCCAGCAATCCGCATGGGAACATCTATGGTTACACCTTC.

This clonotype was recorded only once. This chain links TRBV4-1 with TRBJ2-2; TRBD1 agrees at 9 bases. There are 17 residues in the CDR3. The germline gives CDR1 MGHRA, CDR2 YSYEKL. With 4 bases clipped from V and 4 bases from J, the junction kept 10 bases outside the gene matches. In DNA, the CDR3 is TGCGCCAGCAGCCTGCGACCGGGACAGGGTGGCACCGGGGAGCTGTTTTTT. Protein product: CASSLRPGQGGTGELFF.

Notes on this clonotype: The junction shows a germline mismatch at one end, possibly a read error. The CDR3 sequence is CASSSVAYEQYF. The DNA for the CDR3 is TGTGCCAGCAGTTCCGTTGCCTACGAGCAGTATTTC. J is TRBJ2-7 and V is TRBV6-1; D uncertain. Germline CDR1 and CDR2: MNHNS and SASEGT. The CDR3 contains 12 residues.

The table lists this clonotype with many counts. The V call is TRBV4-1, the J call TRBJ2-1; 11 bases are a match to TRBD1. This CDR3 comprises 18 residues. Germline V CDR1 and CDR2: MGHRA, YSYEKL. V trimming: 0 bases; J trimming: 4 bases; junction bases outside the gene matches: 8. CDR3 nucleotide sequence: TGCGCCAGCAGCCAAGATCGCGGACAGGGGGCGAGTTACAATGAGCAGTTCTTC. The encoded protein is CASSQDRGQGASYNEQFF.

About this clonotype itself: No conserved phenylalanine or tryptophan ends this CDR3, so it is likely a read error. The chain joins TRBV5-4 to TRBJ2-3, with D perhaps matching TRBD1 (6 bases). The ends were cut back, 3 bases at V and 2 bases at J, with 16 bases in the middle. This CDR3 is 16 amino acids long. Germline CDR1 reads SGHNT; CDR2 reads YYREEE (reference sequence). CDR3 loop: CASSSQYRDLTDTQYS. The CDR3 DNA sequence: TGTGCCAGCAGCTCACAATACAGGGACCTCACAGATACGCAGTATTCT.

This clonotype was detected only once. The chain employs TRBV11-1 and TRBJ2-3, with D uncertain. The CDR3 loop spans 15 amino acids. CDR1 is SGHAT, CDR2 FQDESV, per germline (reference sequence). Trimming left V 1 base short and J 0 bases short, with 8 bases between. The CDR3 DNA reads TGTGCCAGCAGCTTAGTCAGTGTGAGCACAGATACGCAGTATTTT. This encodes CASSLVSVSTDTQYF.

In regard to this clonotype: A junction boundary mismatches the germline segment, possibly from a read error. V and J are TRBV29-1 and TRBJ2-3; TRBD2 matches 9 bases. There are 15 residues in the CDR3. Germline V gene lookup returns CDR1 SQVTM and CDR2 ANQGSEA. Here the CDR3 DNA reads TGCAGCGTTGATTTAGCGGGGGAGAGCACAGATACACAGTATTTT. It translates to CSVDLAGESTDTQYF.

As regards this clonotype: Sequence at one end of the junction differs from germline and may be a read error. The rearrangement links TRBV28 to TRBJ2-2; TRBD2 agrees at 7 bases. Germline lookup yields CDR1 MDHEN and CDR2 SYDVKM. The CDR3 runs 16 residues. DNA of the CDR3: TGTGCCAGCACTCGCGGGAGCAAAGCGAACACAGGGGAGCTGTTTTTT. Translating gives CASTRGSKANTGELFF.